A selection of T cell receptor beta chains follows, all from one sample in a study of T cell responses to AZD1222 COVID-19 vaccine. TCRdb's copy holds only in-frame clones and misses some; the assay was immunoSEQ multiplex PCR. The sample has 200,000 or so clones, 85% to 90% seen once. The material sequenced was peripheral blood, taken on day 0 of AZD1222 vaccination. The receptors derive from an adult in good health. CDR3s include the opening cysteine and the closing phenylalanine or tryptophan. D genes are given only for firm matches. A clone size is listed for some rows: how often the clone was seen (once, few, many), or a class if it is expanded.

size	V	J	D	DNA	CDR3
-	TRBV5-1	TRBJ1-2	TRBD1	TGCGCCAGCAGCAACGTAGACAGGGGGGTGCACGGCTACACCTTC	CASSNVDRGVHGYTF
-	TRBV7-9	TRBJ1-5	-	TGTGCCAGCAGCTTATTTAAGGGGGTTAGCAATCAGCCCCAGCATTTT	CASSLFKGVSNQPQHF
-	TRBV6-5	TRBJ2-2	TRBD2	TGTGCCAGCAGTTACCTTAGCGGGGGTAACACCGGGGAGCTGTTTTTT	CASSYLSGGNTGELFF
-	TRBV4-1	TRBJ2-3	TRBD2	TGCGCCAGCAGCGGGGGGGAAGGCACAGATACGCAGTATTTT	CASSGGEGTDTQYF
-	TRBV6-5	TRBJ2-1	-	TGTGCCAGCAGTTACGAAGGGGTTGAGCAGTTCTTC	CASSYEGVEQFF
once	TRBV21-1	TRBJ1-5	-	TGTGCCAGCATCCTCGGGGGACGAAATCAGCCCCAGCATTTT	CASILGGRNQPQHF
-	TRBV27	TRBJ2-3	TRBD1	TGTGCCAGCAGTTCTATTTTGACAGGGGCGACAGATACGCAGTATTTT	CASSSILTGATDTQYF
-	TRBV5-5	TRBJ1-2	-	TGTGCCAGCAGCTTAGACTATGGCTACACCTTC	CASSLDYGYTF
-	TRBV6-5	TRBJ2-3	-	TGTGCCAGCAGTTACTCGGGACGGCCTAACACAGATACGCAGTATTTT	CASSYSGRPNTDTQYF
-	TRBV7-9	TRBJ2-7	-	TGTGCCAGCAGCCCAAAACAGGAATCCTACGAGCAGTACTTC	CASSPKQESYEQYF
-	TRBV7-3	TRBJ2-7	TRBD1	TGTGCCAGCAGCCCCGGACAGGGGGGCTACGAGCAGTACTTC	CASSPGQGGYEQYF
-	TRBV2	TRBJ2-1	TRBD2	TGTGCCAGCAGTGCCCGGACTAGCGGGAGGATTAGCTCCTACAATGAGCAGTTCTTC	CASSARTSGRISSYNEQFF
-	TRBV30	TRBJ1-1	-	TGTGCCTTAAAAAAGACAGTTAACACTGAAGCTTTCTTT	CALKKTVNTEAFF
-	TRBV6-6	TRBJ2-3	-	TGTGCCAGCAGGATAAACTGGGGCCCCACAGATACGCAGTATTTT	CASRINWGPTDTQYF
-	TRBV11-2	TRBJ2-5	-	TGTGCCAGCAGCCCCGGGATCCAAGAGACCCAGTACTTC	CASSPGIQETQYF
-	TRBV10-3	TRBJ1-5	-	TGTGCCATCAGTGAACGGGGGGACTGGAGCAATCAGCCCCAGCATTTT	CAISERGDWSNQPQHF
-	TRBV5-1	TRBJ1-6	-	TGCGCCAGCAGCTTTTCGACGGAGGATAATTCACCCCTCCACTTT	CASSFSTEDNSPLHF
-	TRBV28	TRBJ1-4	-	TGTGCCAGCAGTTTCTTAGGAACTAATGAAAAACTGTTTTTT	CASSFLGTNEKLFF
-	TRBV4-2	TRBJ2-3	TRBD2	TGTGCCAGCAGCCAAGGCCCGCGGGGGGCCAACACAGATACGCAGTATTTT	CASSQGPRGANTDTQYF
-	TRBV19	TRBJ1-6	TRBD1	TGTGCCAGTAGTCTCACTACTTCCGGGACAGGGACCTTTCTACTCCACTTT	CASSLTTSGTGTFLLHF
-	TRBV7-9	TRBJ2-6	-	TGTGCCAGCAGCTTTCGGTCTGGGGCCAACGTCCTGACTTTC	CASSFRSGANVLTF
-	TRBV5-5	TRBJ1-5	TRBD1	TGTGCCAGCAGTACCGGGACAGGGATTCAGCCCCAGCATTTT	CASSTGTGIQPQHF
-	TRBV19	TRBJ2-1	-	TGTGCCAGCGGGGCGCGGTCCTACAATGAGCAGTTCTTC	CASGARSYNEQFF
-	TRBV11-3	TRBJ1-1	-	TGTGCCAGCAGCTTTGGGGGGCCGAACACTGAAGCTTTCTTT	CASSFGGPNTEAFF
-	TRBV7-9	TRBJ2-1	TRBD2	TGTGCCAGCAGCTCCGGACTAGCGGGGTGGAATGAGCAGTTCTTC	CASSSGLAGWNEQFF
-	TRBV5-1	TRBJ1-3	-	TGCGCCAGCAGCTTCGACGGTTCCCGCTCTGGAAACACCATATATTTT	CASSFDGSRSGNTIYF
-	TRBV29-1	TRBJ1-4	-	TGCAGTTATCTGAGGGTGGATGAAAAACTGTTTTTT	CSYLRVDEKLFF
once	TRBV10-3	TRBJ2-7	-	TGTGCCATCAGTTTTTCGGAGGGAGGCTACGAGCAGTACTTC	CAISFSEGGYEQYF
-	TRBV6-2/TRBV6-3	TRBJ1-5	-	TGTGCCAGCAGTCGCCCAGGGGAGATTAGGCAGCCCCAGCATTTT	CASSRPGEIRQPQHF
once	TRBV6-5	TRBJ2-7	-	TGTGCCAGCAGTTACAAGACTAGTTTCTCCTACGAGCAGTACTTC	CASSYKTSFSYEQYF
-	TRBV7-2	TRBJ2-2	-	TGTGCCAGCAGCCGCTTGGTTAGCGGGAACACCGGGGAGCTGTTTTTT	CASSRLVSGNTGELFF
-	TRBV10-3	TRBJ2-5	-	TGTGCCATCAGTGAGCGGAACAGGGCGGGACAAGAGACCCAGTACTTC	CAISERNRAGQETQYF
-	TRBV6-2/TRBV6-3	TRBJ1-1	-	TGTGCCAGCAGTTACGGGGCAAGGACTGAAGCTTTCTTT	CASSYGARTEAFF
few	TRBV9	TRBJ2-1	-	TGTGCCAGCAGCGTTTCTACCACGCATGAGCAGTTCTTC	CASSVSTTHEQFF
-	TRBV6-5	TRBJ1-5	TRBD1	TGTGCCACGGGGGGACAGCTCAATCAGCCCCAGCATTTT	CATGGQLNQPQHF
-	TRBV6-5	TRBJ1-5	-	TGTGCCAGCAGGGGTTATCAGCCCCAGCATTTT	CASRGYQPQHF